This note documents a single TCR beta chain sequence. Its specificity is not known. The data derive from a study of radiation and T cells in renal cell carcinoma. The CDR3 loop spans 11 amino acids. V shed 5 bases and J shed 10 bases, with 8 bases lying between them. The germline V gene encodes CDR1 SNHLY and CDR2 FYNNEI. General observations from the study: From baseline, blood top tumor clonotypes peaked at 2 weeks post-radiation.

Only in-frame clones appear in the TCRdb table, and some are missing; sequencing was by immunoSEQ multiplex PCR. This table holds 140,000 to 150,000 clones, 86% found once. Time point here: blood 4 weeks post-SBRT, at nephrectomy. Treatment in this sample: 15 Gy SBRT to primary tumor, nephrectomy 4 weeks later. Nephrectomy followed 15 Gy stereotactic body radiation by 4 weeks. After SBRT, blood was collected at 2 and 4 weeks, plus baseline. The patient's renal cell carcinoma had clear cell pathology. The sample was blood, taken from a patient whose treatment included radiotherapy and nephrectomy. V and J are TRBV2 and TRBJ2-2; D gene unclear. The clonotype comes from a woman between 50 and 59 years old with renal cell carcinoma. The CDR3 coding sequence is TGTGCCAGCAGTCCCCTTACGGAGCTGTTTTTT. This gives the protein CASSPLTELFF.